Presented here are 9 T cell receptor beta chains from one specimen sequenced in a study of shared clonotypes between healthy human individuals. TCRdb keeps only in-frame clones here, not all; method: immunoSEQ multiplex PCR. The sample comprises roughly 1,100,000 clones, under 80% of which are singletons, and 1.4% rests with the top ten. Sequencing was done on a sample of memory CD4+ T cells sorted from blood. The subset was: CD45RA-negative fraction. Receptors were obtained from a man aged 18 to 29 in good health.

The chain carries TRBV9 and TRBJ2-5; 10 nucleotides align to TRBD2. The V gene end was trimmed by 0 bases and the J gene end by 1 base; junction bases not matched to a gene: 6. Germline assignment: CDR1 SGDLS and CDR2 YYNGEE. There are 17 residues in the CDR3. The CDR3 reads CASSVGASGGLQETQYF. The CDR3 coding sequence is TGTGCCAGCAGCGTAGGGGCTAGCGGGGGCCTCCAAGAGACCCAGTACTTC.

The rearrangement links TRBV21-1 to TRBJ1-5. TRBV21-1 is given as a pseudogene. The CDR3 totals 12 residues. CDR3 nucleotides: TGTGCCAGCAGCTGTCCCCGGGAGCCCCAGCATTTT. This encodes CASSCPREPQHF.

The chain has TRBV30 and TRBJ1-5; TRBD1 matches 10 bases. The CDR3 length is 17 residues. V lost 6 bases, J lost 1 base, and 12 bases stayed unmatched. CDR1 is GTSNPN, CDR2 SVGIG, per germline (reference sequence). This CDR3 reads CACSRGTGVPSNQPQHF. CDR3 nucleotides: TGTGCCTGCTCCCGTGGGACAGGGGTACCGAGCAATCAGCCCCAGCATTTT.

This chain links TRBV5-1 with TRBJ1-2, with a tentative D call TRBD1 (5 bases). With 0 bases removed from V and 3 bases from J, the gap between germline ends came to 12 bases. Germline assignment: CDR1 SGHRS and CDR2 YFSETQ. The CDR3 is made up of 15 amino acids. The CDR3 DNA reads as TGCGCCAGCAGCTTGGGGGCGGCAGGGTACTATGGCTACACCTTC. Amino acids: CASSLGAAGYYGYTF.

The CDR3 loop reads CASSSPVAVANTGELFF. CDR3 sequence (DNA): TGTGCCAGCAGCTCCCCCGTGGCGGTCGCGAACACCGGGGAGCTGTTTTTT. This chain links TRBV13 with TRBJ2-2; D gene uncertain. Germline loops: CDR1 PRHDT, CDR2 FYEKMQ (reference sequence). V dropped 4 bases and J dropped 0 bases, with 15 bases sitting between them. The CDR3 contains 17 residues.

The chain couples TRBV10-3 to TRBJ2-6; D gene ambiguous. The germline CDR1 and CDR2 sequences are ENHRY and SYGVKD. The CDR3 is made up of 19 amino acids. Deletions cut 4 bases from V and 2 bases from J, with 21 bases between. CDR3: CAISVVPLLVSAGANVLTF. In nucleotides, the CDR3 is TGTGCCATCAGTGTCGTACCACTATTAGTCTCAGCTGGGGCCAACGTCCTGACTTTC.

The chain combines TRBV2 with TRBJ2-5; D is possibly TRBD1 (6 bases). The CDR3 loop spans 15 amino acids. Looked up from germline, CDR1 is SNHLY and CDR2 is FYNNEI. The ends were cut back, 6 bases at V and 2 bases at J, with 16 bases in the middle. CDR3 amino acids: CASSISGVRQETQYF. The CDR3 DNA reads TGTGCCAGCAGCATTTCAGGGGTGAGGCAAGAGACCCAGTACTTC.

This chain uses TRBV5-6 with TRBJ2-3; D perhaps matches TRBD1 (6 bases). The CDR3 is 16 residues long. CDR1 and CDR2 from the germline V gene are SGHDT and YYEEEE. The V end was cut by 4 bases, the J end by 2 bases, with 17 bases between. CDR3 in DNA: TGTGCCAGCAGCAGATTGGACAGACCCTTCACAGATACGCAGTATTTT. Residues: CASSRLDRPFTDTQYF. The whole variable domain, filled in from reference TRBV5-6 and TRBJ2-3, reads DAGVTQSPTHLIKTRGQQVTLRCSPKSGHDTVSWYQQALGQGPQFIFQYYEEEERQRGNFPDRFSGHQFPNYSSELNVNALLLGDSALYLCASSRLDRPFTDTQYFGPGTRLTVL.

This clone was recorded only once. The rearrangement joins TRBV30 to TRBJ2-7, with 11 bases matching TRBD2. V gave up 0 bases and J gave up 3 bases; unmatched junction bases: 4. This CDR3 region has 15 residues. Germline V lookup: CDR1 GTSNPN, CDR2 SVGIG (reference sequence). CDR3 nucleotides: TGTGCCTGGAGTGTACTTGGGACTAGCGGCTACGAGCAGTACTTC. It codes for CAWSVLGTSGYEQYF.